This TCR beta chain was sequenced during a study of OX40 agonist ivuxolimab in advanced cancers. As for the study in general: A mean age of roughly 62 years, range roughly 20 to 85, was recorded, and 70% to 85% were male. Earlier anti-PD-1, anti-PD-L1 or anti-CTLA-4 therapy was permitted; 30% to 50% had received some. General study results and limits: Some patients without response likewise showed low normalized clonal expansion. At doses 0.1 to 3.0 mg/kg, CD4+ and CD8+ clones expanded.

The germline V and J ends were trimmed by 4 bases and 2 bases, with 12 bases remaining between them. The germline gives CDR1 SGHRS, CDR2 YFSETQ. The CDR3 has 14 residues. Assay used: immunoSEQ multiplex PCR; TCRdb lists only in-frame clones, some missing. The sample yields around 84,000 clones, roughly nine tenths seen once. A remark on this clone: Its target is unknown.

Specimen: CD4+ or CD8+ T cells sorted from blood, collected in a trial of the OX40 agonist ivuxolimab. The clonotype was recovered from an adult with an advanced solid tumor such as melanoma, head and neck, liver or kidney cancer. This chain uses TRBV5-1 with TRBJ1-2; TRBD1 is a possible D gene (5 bases). This CDR3 is CASSEDRANYGYTF. Here the CDR3 DNA reads TGCGCCAGCAGCGAAGACAGAGCCAACTATGGCTACACCTTC.